One and the same sample provided the 30 T cell receptor beta chains below, sequenced in a study of cytomegalovirus exposure and HLA in healthy donors. This PCR relied on a set of 60 Vbeta primers and 13 Jbeta primers. Clones were read by immunoSEQ multiplex PCR, and TCRdb kept only the in-frame ones, dropping some. There are around 210,000 clones in the sample; about four fifths occur only once, and around 0.42% lies in the top ten. Sequencing used PBMCs. The receptors were gathered from a male donor in good health and CMV-seropositive.

The rearrangement links TRBV4-1 to TRBJ1-2; perhaps TRBD1 as D (6 bases). Trimming shortened V by 0 bases and J by 4 bases, and 15 bases separated the two germline ends. CDR1 MGHRA and CDR2 YSYEKL come from the germline V gene. The length of the CDR3 is 16 residues. CDR3 loop: CASSQDIEQGIYGYTF. CDR3 sequence (DNA): TGCGCCAGCAGCCAAGATATCGAACAGGGAATCTATGGCTACACCTTC.

J is TRBJ1-1 and V is TRBV11-2; D remains unclear. V lost 3 bases to trimming and J lost 0 bases, with 5 bases between them. Germline CDR1 reads SGHAT; CDR2 reads FQNNGV. This CDR3 contains 13 residues. The CDR3 DNA reads TGTGCCAGCAGCTTGACTTTGAACACTGAAGCTTTCTTT. Translated: CASSLTLNTEAFF.

The chain uses TRBV7-9 and TRBJ1-2, with TRBD1 as a possible D gene (6 bases). This CDR3 is built from 13 residues. Germline-derived CDR1 and CDR2 are SEHNR and FQNEAQ (reference sequence). The V and J ends lost 7 bases and 5 bases respectively, with 14 bases between them. DNA for the CDR3: TGTGCCAGCACCCTAGAGGGGACATATGGCTACACCTTC. Protein sequence: CASTLEGTYGYTF. The full variable domain, with the rest looked up from reference TRBV7-9 and TRBJ1-2, is DTGVSQNPRHKITKRGQNVTFRCDPISEHNRLYWYRQTLGQGPEFLTYFQNEAQLEKSRLLSDRFSAERPKGSFSTLEIQRTEQGDSAMYLCASTLEGTYGYTFGSGTRLTVV.

This clone has just a few counts. The chain has TRBV4-2 and TRBJ1-1, with a tentative D call TRBD1 (5 bases). In germline, CDR1 is LGHNA, CDR2 YNFKEQ. The CDR3 consists of 13 residues. V was clipped by 5 bases and J by 1 base, with 8 bases between them. The CDR3 sequence is CASSAGQNTEAFF. Here the CDR3 DNA reads TGTGCCAGCAGCGCCGGACAGAACACTGAAGCTTTCTTT.

This clone was picked up a small number of times. The chain combines TRBV6-5 with TRBJ2-7, with 10 bases matching TRBD2. V shed 6 bases and J 5 bases; nucleotides not matched to a gene: 7. Germline V gene sequence: CDR1 MNHEY, CDR2 SVGAGI. The CDR3 covers 14 residues. The CDR3: CASSPASGSDEQYF. In DNA form, the CDR3 reads TGTGCCAGCAGCCCCGCTAGCGGGAGCGACGAGCAGTACTTC.

A single count supports this clone. The chain joins TRBV7-2 to TRBJ2-7; 7 bases agree with TRBD1. The germline V gene has CDR1 SGHTA and CDR2 FQGNSA. The V gene end was trimmed by 5 bases and the J gene end by 4 bases; junction bases not matched to a gene: 11. The CDR3 has 15 amino acids. CDR3 protein: CASSPVEGASYEQYF. In DNA, the CDR3 is TGTGCCAGCAGCCCAGTCGAGGGGGCTTCGTACGAGCAGTACTTC.

This clone came up a few times. The chain uses TRBV28 and TRBJ2-4, with TRBD1 matching 7 bases. The CDR3 spans 14 residues. The V gene's germline CDR1 is MDHEN and CDR2 SYDVKM. The V segment lost 3 bases and the J segment 4 bases; nucleotides outside the gene matches: 3. CDR3 DNA: TGTGCCAGCAGTTTGGACAGGATTAAAAACATTCAGTACTTC. Its protein is CASSLDRIKNIQYF. The variable domain in full, completed from reference TRBV28 and TRBJ2-4, reads DVKVTQSSRYLVKRTGEKVFLECVQDMDHENMFWYRQDPGLGLRLIYFSYDVKMKEKGDIPEGYSVSREKKERFSLILESASTNQTSMYLCASSLDRIKNIQYFGAGTRLSVL.

This rearrangement joins TRBV5-5 to TRBJ1-2; 9 bases are shared with TRBD1. Trimming at V came to 1 base and at J to 5 bases, leaving 6 bases not matched to a gene. Germline CDR1 SGHKS, CDR2 YYEKEE (reference sequence). This CDR3 contains 15 residues. The DNA of the CDR3 is TGTGCCAGCAGCTTGAGGACAGGGGTTACGTATGGCTACACCTTC. This translates into CASSLRTGVTYGYTF.

This clone has only one observation. Sequence at one end of the junction differs from germline and may be a read error. The chain employs TRBV11-2 and TRBJ2-7; 7 bases map to TRBD2. This CDR3 spans 15 amino acids. CDR1 is SGHAT and CDR2 is FQNNGV in the germline V gene. CDR3 loop: CASSLAGSGSYGQYF. CDR3 DNA sequence: TGTGCCAGCAGCTTAGCGGGTAGCGGGTCCTACGGGCAGTACTTC. The full variable domain, rest sourced from reference TRBV11-2 and TRBJ2-7, is EAGVAQSPRYKIIEKRQSVAFWCNPISGHATLYWYQQILGQGPKLLIQFQNNGVVDDSQLPKDRFSAERLKGVDSTLKIQPAKLEDSAVYLCASSLAGSGSYGQYFGPGTRLTVT.

The CDR3 sequence: CASSMRNILGSGEQYF. Written as DNA, the CDR3 is TGTGCCAGTAGTATGAGGAATATTCTGGGATCGGGGGAGCAGTACTTC. V and J are TRBV19 and TRBJ2-7; D perhaps matches TRBD2 (5 bases). V lost 3 bases and J lost 7, with 22 bases in between. Germline CDR1 reads LNHDA; CDR2 reads SQIVND (reference sequence). The CDR3 has 16 amino acids.

The rearrangement links TRBV18 to TRBJ1-1; possibly TRBD1 for D (6 bases). This CDR3 has 14 residues. Trimming shortened V by 4 bases and J by 6 bases, and 15 bases separated the two germline ends. Germline CDR1 is KGHSH and CDR2 is LQKENI. Here the CDR3 DNA reads TGTGCCAGCTCACGATCTTCAGGGGTCCCTGAAGCTTTCTTT. Its protein product is CASSRSSGVPEAFF.

V and J are TRBV7-9 and TRBJ2-3; TRBD2 is a possible D gene (5 bases). V was pared by 6 bases and J by 2 bases, with 15 bases between. Germline lookup yields CDR1 SEHNR and CDR2 FQNEAQ (reference sequence). The CDR3 sequence is 15 residues long. The CDR3: CASREELGNTDTQYF. Here the CDR3 DNA reads TGTGCCAGCAGGGAGGAGCTCGGGAACACAGATACGCAGTATTTT.

DNA of the CDR3: TGTGCTAGTGGTTTGGGCCCCCCAGGGGGCGTAGAGGAGACCCAGTACTTC. Amino acid sequence: CASGLGPPGGVEETQYF. The V and J genes are TRBV12-5 and TRBJ2-5; TRBD1 aligns across 8 bases. CDR3 length: 17 residues. CDR1 and CDR2 from the germline V gene are LGHNT and FRNRAP. V lost 1 base, J lost 5 bases, and 12 bases stayed unmatched.

This clone was counted only a few times. The CDR3 sequence: CASSHAQSGQLVSYEQYF. The CDR3 DNA follows: TGCGCCAGCAGCCACGCACAAAGTGGACAGTTAGTCTCCTACGAGCAGTACTTC. The chain links TRBV4-3 to TRBJ2-7; D is possibly TRBD1 (6 bases). The CDR3 totals 18 residues. Germline V CDR1 and CDR2: LGHNA, YSLEER. V lost 3 bases, J lost 0 bases, and 21 bases lay in between.

V is TRBV9 and J is TRBJ1-1; 9 bases fit TRBD1. CDR3 length: 14 amino acids. V trimming: 3 bases; J trimming: 4 bases; junction bases outside the gene matches: 4. Germline V CDR1 and CDR2: SGDLS, YYNGEE. In nucleotides, the CDR3 is TGTGCCAGCAGCGATTACAGGGGGCTCACTGAAGCTTTCTTT. Translation gives CASSDYRGLTEAFF.

There are a few counts of this clone. The CDR3, as DNA: TGTGCCAGCAGCTTAGTGGACTCAGTCAAGGGCGGGGAGCTGTTTTTT. It translates to CASSLVDSVKGGELFF. The chain has TRBV7-3 and TRBJ2-2; a weak D match, TRBD2 (5 bases). The V and J ends lost 2 bases and 7 bases respectively, with 17 bases between them. The germline V gene encodes CDR1 SGHTA and CDR2 FQGTGA. CDR3 size: 16 residues.

This chain uses TRBV6-1 with TRBJ2-7; the match to TRBD2 covers 7 bases. Trimming removed 6 bases from V and 4 bases from J; junction bases left unmatched: 9. This CDR3 is 14 amino acids long. Germline-derived CDR1 and CDR2 are MNHNS and SASEGT. This chain's CDR3 is CASRGAGNVYEQYF. CDR3 nucleotide sequence: TGTGCCAGCAGGGGAGCGGGAAACGTGTACGAGCAGTACTTC.

This chain joins TRBV15 and TRBJ2-5; weak D call: TRBD1 (6 bases). This CDR3 contains 16 residues. Per the germline V gene, CDR1 is LNHNV and CDR2 is YYDKDF (reference sequence). Trimming stripped 0 bases from V and 5 bases from J, with 16 bases between. Here the CDR3 DNA reads TGTGCCACCAGCAGAGATCTAGCCGGGACACTGGAGACCCAGTACTTC. Its protein product is CATSRDLAGTLETQYF.

The chain links TRBV7-8 to TRBJ2-5, with TRBD1 matching over 7 bases. The CDR3 contains 15 residues. The ends lost 5 bases at V and 1 base at J; junction bases unmatched: 7. Germline V gene data show CDR1 as SGHVS and CDR2 as FQNEAQ. The CDR3 sequence: CASSPEGQTQETQYF. CDR3 in DNA: TGTGCCAGCAGCCCTGAGGGACAGACCCAAGAGACCCAGTACTTC.

The chain combines TRBV6-5 with TRBJ2-1, with TRBD2 identical over 7 bases. Germline trimming cut 8 bases from V and 3 bases from J; bases unmatched to any gene: 10. The CDR3 has 15 amino acids. Germline V CDR1 and CDR2: MNHEY, SVGAGI. CDR3 nucleotides: TGTGCCAGCGGCAAGCGGGGTGGGCTCTACAATGAGCAGTTCTTC. It yields the protein CASGKRGGLYNEQFF.

J is TRBJ2-1 and V is TRBV9; D is undetermined. The V gene's germline CDR1 is SGDLS and CDR2 YYNGEE. The CDR3 is made up of 14 amino acids. V lost 4 bases, J lost 4 bases, and 12 bases lay in between. Here the CDR3 reads CASSSQVQYNEQFF. CDR3 sequence (DNA): TGTGCCAGCAGCTCCCAAGTACAATACAATGAGCAGTTCTTC.

The CDR3 nucleotides are TGCGCCAGCAGCCCCAGAGGGACCGGGGAGCTGTTTTTT. This gives the protein CASSPRGTGELFF. The chain recombines TRBV4-3 with TRBJ2-2; tentatively, D is TRBD2 (5 bases). The CDR3 consists of 13 residues. The germline V gene encodes CDR1 LGHNA and CDR2 YSLEER. The V end lost 4 bases, the J end lost 5 bases, and 8 bases lay between the germline ends.

This chain uses TRBV28 with TRBJ2-1, with TRBD2 as a possible D gene (6 bases). Trimming shortened V by 10 bases and J by 0 bases, and 13 bases separated the two germline ends. The germline CDR1 and CDR2 sequences are MDHEN and SYDVKM. The CDR3 loop spans 14 amino acids. The CDR3 DNA follows: TGTGCCACTATCCTAGCGAGCTCCTACAATGAGCAGTTCTTC. Translating it yields CATILASSYNEQFF.

The chain uses TRBV11-2 and TRBJ1-1; weak D call: TRBD1 (5 bases). This CDR3 region has 13 residues. CDR1 is SGHAT, CDR2 FQNNGV, per germline. V was shortened by 8 bases and J by 1 base, with 11 bases between the two germline ends. CDR3 amino acids: CASATGKNTEAFF. The CDR3 DNA sequence: TGTGCCAGCGCAACAGGCAAGAACACTGAAGCTTTCTTT.

The rearrangement joins TRBV6-5 to TRBJ2-1; D call uncertain. The CDR3 sequence is 10 residues long. Between the trimmed V and J ends, which lost 6 bases and 7 bases, there was a span of 4 bases. The germline V gene has CDR1 MNHEY and CDR2 SVGAGI. As DNA, the CDR3 is TGTGCCAGCAGGGCTAATGAGCAGTTCTTC. Translating gives CASRANEQFF.

The chain has TRBV7-3 and TRBJ1-1, with no clear D. The ends were cut back, 5 bases at V and 1 base at J, with 8 bases in the middle. The germline gives CDR1 SGHTA, CDR2 FQGTGA. This CDR3 is built from 13 residues. DNA of the CDR3: TGTGCCAGCAGCCCACGGGGGAACACTGAAGCTTTCTTT. Translated: CASSPRGNTEAFF.

The chain links TRBV5-1 to TRBJ2-3, with D unclear. Trimming left V 0 bases short and J 1 base short, with 6 bases between. The CDR3 runs 14 residues. Germline lookup yields CDR1 SGHRS and CDR2 YFSETQ. The CDR3 here is CASSLVPGTDTQYF. The DNA of the CDR3 is TGCGCCAGCAGCTTGGTGCCGGGCACAGATACGCAGTATTTT. The full variable domain, with the rest looked up from reference TRBV5-1 and TRBJ2-3, is KAGVTQTPRYLIKTRGQQVTLSCSPISGHRSVSWYQQTPGQGLQFLFEYFSETQRNKGNFPGRFSGRQFSNSRSEMNVSTLELGDSALYLCASSLVPGTDTQYFGPGTRLTVL.

The chain links TRBV7-2 to TRBJ2-2, with TRBD1 matching over 7 bases. Germline CDR1 SGHTA, CDR2 FQGNSA. Trimming removed 4 bases from V and 5 bases from J; junction bases left unmatched: 7. The CDR3 totals 15 residues. DNA of the CDR3: TGTGCCAGCAGCTACGACAGGGCTAGAACCGGGGAGCTGTTTTTT. Protein product: CASSYDRARTGELFF.

The rearrangement uses TRBV7-9 and TRBJ2-7; tentative D call: TRBD1 (6 bases). The CDR3 is 15 amino acids. Between the trimmed V and J ends, which lost 4 bases and 0 bases, there was a span of 13 bases. The germline V gene encodes CDR1 SEHNR and CDR2 FQNEAQ (reference sequence). The CDR3 is CASSSPDRLSYEQYF. Written as DNA, the CDR3 is TGTGCCAGCAGCTCCCCGGACAGACTCTCCTACGAGCAGTACTTC.

Concerning this clone: This is likely a read error, given that the CDR3 carries no conserved phenylalanine or tryptophan at its end. It is unclear where the CDR3 begins or ends on the DNA, so no DNA is shown, and the CDR3 is as TCRdb lists it. The V gene is TRBV4-2, the J gene TRBJ2-7; the D call TRBD1 from the table was never checked on the DNA. CDR1 LGHNA and CDR2 YNFKEQ come from the germline V gene. The CDR3 comprises 9 residues, both ends counted. The CDR3: CASSLPRVG.